The 5 T cell receptor beta chains reported below all come from one sample, sequenced in a study of tumor-infiltrating lymphocytes in glioblastoma multiforme. Multiple V-beta primers and a C-beta primer amplified TCRB from RNA. TCRdb reanalysed the multiplex PCR reads using MiXCR and keeps one entry per CDR3 protein. The data show approximately 20,000 distinct CDR3 sequences, with just under 70% seen just once and around 19% held by the top ten. Sequencing was performed on peripheral blood. The receptors stem from a male donor with glioblastoma.

The rearrangement links TRBV19 to TRBJ1-5; D uncertain. The ends were cut back, 6 bases at V and 0 bases at J, with 15 bases in the middle. In germline, CDR1 is LNHDA, CDR2 SQIVND (reference sequence). There are 16 residues in the CDR3. Written as DNA, the CDR3 is TGTGCCAGTAGCCAGGATGGGCCGTATAGCAATCAGCCCCAGCATTTT. As protein: CASSQDGPYSNQPQHF. Variable domain in full (rest from reference TRBV19 and TRBJ1-5): DGGITQSPKYLFRKEGQNVTLSCEQNLNHDAMYWYRQDPGQGLRLIYYSQIVNDFQKGDIAEGYSVSREKKESFPLTVTSAQKNPTAFYLCASSQDGPYSNQPQHFGDGTRLSIL.

The chain uses TRBV20-1 and TRBJ1-4; 10 nucleotides match TRBD1. The CDR3 is 14 residues long. Germline-derived CDR1 and CDR2 are DFQATT and SNEGSKA (reference sequence). J lost 7 bases, V lost 5 bases, and 7 bases had no gene match. The CDR3 region is CSAFYRDRGEKLFF. CDR3 bases: TGCAGTGCTTTTTACCGGGACAGGGGTGAAAAACTGTTTTTT.

Worth noting for this clonotype: Being one base from a much bigger clone, this may be a read error. This chain connects TRBV12-3 or TRBV12-4 to TRBJ2-3; 7 bases align to TRBD1. The CDR3 has 14 amino acids. The junction had 8 bases not matched to a gene; V was cut back by 3 bases and J by 8 bases. The CDR3 DNA follows: TGTGCCAGCAGTTTTGATCAGGGGGTTGGTACGCAGTATTTT. Translating gives CASSFDQGVGTQYF.

V usage is TRBV7-3 and J usage is TRBJ2-1, with TRBD2 matching 8 bases. CDR1 and CDR2 from the germline V gene are SGHTA and FQGTGA. V gave up 4 bases and J gave up 0 bases; unmatched junction bases: 2. The CDR3 is 15 residues long. Here the CDR3 reads CASSWGTSSYNEQFF. CDR3 DNA sequence: TGTGCCAGCAGCTGGGGGACTAGCTCCTACAATGAGCAGTTCTTC.

This rearrangement joins TRBV25-1 to TRBJ2-2; D may be TRBD2 (5 bases). This CDR3 comprises 16 residues. Per the germline V gene, CDR1 is MGHDK and CDR2 is SYGVNS. V lost 5 bases and J 0 bases, leaving 13 bases between the germline ends. The CDR3 is CASSPTRGPNTGELFF. CDR3 nucleotides: TGTGCCAGCAGTCCGACTCGGGGTCCGAACACCGGGGAGCTGTTTTTT.